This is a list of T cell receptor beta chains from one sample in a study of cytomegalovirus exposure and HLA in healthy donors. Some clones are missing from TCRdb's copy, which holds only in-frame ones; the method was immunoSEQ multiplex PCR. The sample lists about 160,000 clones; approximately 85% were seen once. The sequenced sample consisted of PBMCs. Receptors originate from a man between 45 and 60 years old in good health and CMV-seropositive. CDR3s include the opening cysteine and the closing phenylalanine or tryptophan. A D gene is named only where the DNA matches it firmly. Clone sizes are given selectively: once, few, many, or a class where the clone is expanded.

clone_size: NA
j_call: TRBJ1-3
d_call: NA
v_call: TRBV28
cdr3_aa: CASSTLGVSGNTIYF
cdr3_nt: TGTGCCAGCAGTACCCTCGGGGTCTCTGGAAACACCATATATTTT

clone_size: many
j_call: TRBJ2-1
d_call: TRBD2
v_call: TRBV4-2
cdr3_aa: CASSQGLAGDFLSYNEQFF
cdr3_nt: TGTGCCAGCAGCCAAGGACTAGCGGGGGACTTCCTCTCCTACAATGAGCAGTTCTTC

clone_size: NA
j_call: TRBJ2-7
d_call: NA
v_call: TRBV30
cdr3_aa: CAWSVGDEQYF
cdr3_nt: TGTGCCTGGAGTGTAGGGGACGAGCAGTACTTC

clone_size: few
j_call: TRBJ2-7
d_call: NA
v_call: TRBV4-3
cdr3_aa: CASSQDPDSTYEQYF
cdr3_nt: TGCGCCAGCAGCCAAGACCCGGACAGTACCTACGAGCAGTACTTC

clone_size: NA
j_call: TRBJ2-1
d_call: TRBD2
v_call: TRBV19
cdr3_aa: CASSSASGSFYNEQFF
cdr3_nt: TGTGCCAGTAGTTCGGCTAGCGGGAGCTTCTACAATGAGCAGTTCTTC

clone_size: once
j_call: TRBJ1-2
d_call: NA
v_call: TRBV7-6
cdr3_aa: CASSLTSQANYGYTF
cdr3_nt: TGTGCCAGCAGCTTAACATCACAGGCTAACTATGGCTACACCTTC

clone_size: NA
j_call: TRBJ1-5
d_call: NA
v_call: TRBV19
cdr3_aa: CASSIEAGNSNQPQHF
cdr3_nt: TGTGCCAGTAGTATAGAGGCAGGGAATAGCAATCAGCCCCAGCATTTT

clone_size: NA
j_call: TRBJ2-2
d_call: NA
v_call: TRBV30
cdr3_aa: CAWRGPGELFF
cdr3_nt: TGTGCCTGGAGGGGGCCCGGGGAGCTGTTTTTT

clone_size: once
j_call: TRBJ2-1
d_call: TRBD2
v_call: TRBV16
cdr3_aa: CASSQWPSGGSSYNEQFF
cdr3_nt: TGTGCCAGCAGCCAATGGCCTAGCGGGGGGAGCTCCTACAATGAGCAGTTCTTC

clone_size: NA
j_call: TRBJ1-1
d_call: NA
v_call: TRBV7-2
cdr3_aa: CASSWGGALGNTEAFF
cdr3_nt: TGTGCCAGCAGCTGGGGGGGCGCCTTAGGGAACACTGAAGCTTTCTTT

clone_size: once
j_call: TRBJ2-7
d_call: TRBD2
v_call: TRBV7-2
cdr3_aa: CASSSGLAVYEQYF
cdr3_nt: TGTGCCAGCAGCTCCGGACTAGCGGTTTACGAACAGTACTTC

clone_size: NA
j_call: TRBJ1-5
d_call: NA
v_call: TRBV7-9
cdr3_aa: CASSLYVGGGGNQPQHF
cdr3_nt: TGTGCCAGCAGCTTATATGTCGGGGGAGGGGGCAATCAGCCCCAGCATTTT

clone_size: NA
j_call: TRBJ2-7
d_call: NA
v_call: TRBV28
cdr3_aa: CASTRLRDEQYF
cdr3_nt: TGTGCCAGCACCCGTCTCAGGGACGAGCAGTACTTC

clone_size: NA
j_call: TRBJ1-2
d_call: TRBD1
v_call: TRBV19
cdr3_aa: CASSIDQGGYYGYTF
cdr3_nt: TGTGCCAGTAGTATAGATCAGGGGGGCTACTATGGCTACACCTTC

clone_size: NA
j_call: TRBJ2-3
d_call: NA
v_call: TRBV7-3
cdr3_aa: CASSLTGGTDTQYF
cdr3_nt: TGTGCCAGCAGCTTAACGGGGGGTACAGATACGCAGTATTTT

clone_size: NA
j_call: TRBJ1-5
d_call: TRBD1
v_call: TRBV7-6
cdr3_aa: CASSSQGDQPQHF
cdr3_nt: TGTGCCAGCAGCTCACAGGGGGATCAGCCCCAGCATTTT

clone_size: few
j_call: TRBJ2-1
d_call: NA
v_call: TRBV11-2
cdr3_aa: CASSLGTNEQFF
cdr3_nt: TGTGCCAGCAGCTTAGGAACTAATGAGCAGTTCTTC

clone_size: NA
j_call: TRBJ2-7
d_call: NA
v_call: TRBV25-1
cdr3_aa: CASRVGTGTEQYF
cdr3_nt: TGTGCCAGCAGGGTGGGTACAGGGACCGAGCAGTACTTC

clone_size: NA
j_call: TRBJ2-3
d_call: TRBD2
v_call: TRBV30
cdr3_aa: CAFGTSLDTQYF
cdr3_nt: TGTGCCTTCGGGACTAGCCTAGATACGCAGTATTTT

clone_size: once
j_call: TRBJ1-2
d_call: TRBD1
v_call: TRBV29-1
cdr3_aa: CSATGDYGYTF
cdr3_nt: TGCAGCGCTACAGGGGACTATGGCTACACCTTC

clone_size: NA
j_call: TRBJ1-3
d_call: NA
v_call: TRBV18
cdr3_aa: CASSPGQPSSGNTIYF
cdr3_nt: TGTGCCAGCTCACCAGGACAGCCGAGCTCTGGAAACACCATATATTTT

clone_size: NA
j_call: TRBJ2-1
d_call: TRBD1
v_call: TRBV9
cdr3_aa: CASSPGTGGYNEQFF
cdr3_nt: TGTGCCAGCAGCCCCGGGACAGGGGGATACAATGAGCAGTTCTTC

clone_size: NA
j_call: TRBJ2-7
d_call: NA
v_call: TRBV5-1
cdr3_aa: CASSLLPRDSSSYEQYF
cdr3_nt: TGCGCCAGCAGCTTACTACCGCGAGACTCGAGCTCCTACGAGCAGTACTTC

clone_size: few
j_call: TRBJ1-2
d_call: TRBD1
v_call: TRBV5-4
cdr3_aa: CASSWSGGPGYGYTF
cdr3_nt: TGTGCCAGCAGCTGGTCAGGGGGCCCAGGATATGGCTACACCTTC

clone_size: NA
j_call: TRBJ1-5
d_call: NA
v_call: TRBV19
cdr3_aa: CASSIVSRDQPQHF
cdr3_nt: TGTGCCAGTAGTATAGTAAGTAGAGATCAGCCCCAGCATTTT

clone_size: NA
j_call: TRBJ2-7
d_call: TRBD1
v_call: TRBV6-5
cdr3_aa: CASSYNPTGLEQYF
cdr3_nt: TGTGCCAGCAGTTACAACCCGACAGGGCTCGAGCAGTACTTC

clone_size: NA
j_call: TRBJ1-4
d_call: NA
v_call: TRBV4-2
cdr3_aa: CASSQGLQGNEKLFF
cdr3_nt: TGTGCCAGCAGCCAAGGGCTACAGGGAAATGAAAAACTGTTTTTT

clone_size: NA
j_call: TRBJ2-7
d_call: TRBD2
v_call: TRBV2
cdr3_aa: CASSVGGGPSYEQYF
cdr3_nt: TGTGCCAGCAGTGTTGGCGGGGGGCCCTCCTACGAGCAGTACTTC

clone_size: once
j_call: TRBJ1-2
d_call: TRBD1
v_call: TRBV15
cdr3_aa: CATSRDATGAGYTF
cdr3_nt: TGTGCCACCAGCAGAGACGCGACAGGGGCTGGCTACACCTTC

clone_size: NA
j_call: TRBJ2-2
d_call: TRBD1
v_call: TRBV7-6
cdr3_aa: CASSADPGGSGGELFF
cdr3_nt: TGTGCCAGCAGCGCAGACCCAGGGGGCTCCGGCGGGGAGCTGTTTTTT

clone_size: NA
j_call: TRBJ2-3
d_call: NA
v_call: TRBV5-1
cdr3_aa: CASSLGLASVDTQYF
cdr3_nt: TGCGCCAGCAGCTTGGGGCTAGCAAGTGTGGATACGCAGTATTTT

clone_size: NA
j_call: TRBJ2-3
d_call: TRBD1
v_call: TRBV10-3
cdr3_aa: CAISGYRQGSTDTQYF
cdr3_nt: TGTGCCATCAGTGGGTATCGACAGGGTTCCACAGATACGCAGTATTTT

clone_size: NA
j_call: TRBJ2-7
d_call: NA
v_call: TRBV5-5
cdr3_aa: CASSLEGDIRVGEQYF
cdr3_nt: TGTGCCAGCAGCTTGGAGGGGGATATACGAGTTGGGGAGCAGTACTTC

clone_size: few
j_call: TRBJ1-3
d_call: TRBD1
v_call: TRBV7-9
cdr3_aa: CASRTGSPGNTIYF
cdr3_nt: TGTGCCAGCCGGACAGGAAGTCCTGGAAACACCATATATTTT

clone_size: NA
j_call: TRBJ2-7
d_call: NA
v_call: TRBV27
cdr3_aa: CASSPWWAYEQYF
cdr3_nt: TGTGCCAGCAGTCCCTGGTGGGCATACGAGCAGTACTTC

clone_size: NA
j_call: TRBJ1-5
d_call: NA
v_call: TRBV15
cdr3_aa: CATSRDGRVGNQPQHF
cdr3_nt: TGTGCCACCAGCAGAGATGGGAGGGTAGGCAATCAGCCCCAGCATTTT

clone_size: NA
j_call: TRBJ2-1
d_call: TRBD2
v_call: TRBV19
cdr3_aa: CASSRSGGDEQFF
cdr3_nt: TGTGCCAGTAGTAGGAGCGGGGGGGATGAGCAGTTCTTC

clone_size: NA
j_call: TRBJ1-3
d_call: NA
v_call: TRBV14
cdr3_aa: CASSRKRKGNTIYF
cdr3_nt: TGTGCCAGCAGCCGGAAGAGGAAGGGAAACACCATATATTTT

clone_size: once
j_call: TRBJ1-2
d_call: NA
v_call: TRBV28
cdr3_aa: CASSLIAVSGIDGYTF
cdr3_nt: TGTGCCAGCAGTTTAATAGCGGTATCAGGGATCGACGGCTACACCTTC

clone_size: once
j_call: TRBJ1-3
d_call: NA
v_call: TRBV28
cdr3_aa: CASSLVLSSGNTIYF
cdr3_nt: TGTGCCAGCAGTTTAGTCTTGTCCTCTGGAAACACCATATATTTT

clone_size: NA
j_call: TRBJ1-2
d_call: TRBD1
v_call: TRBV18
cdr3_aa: CASSPGTGGWSDGYTF
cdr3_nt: TGTGCCAGCTCCCCCGGGACAGGGGGTTGGTCAGATGGCTACACCTTC